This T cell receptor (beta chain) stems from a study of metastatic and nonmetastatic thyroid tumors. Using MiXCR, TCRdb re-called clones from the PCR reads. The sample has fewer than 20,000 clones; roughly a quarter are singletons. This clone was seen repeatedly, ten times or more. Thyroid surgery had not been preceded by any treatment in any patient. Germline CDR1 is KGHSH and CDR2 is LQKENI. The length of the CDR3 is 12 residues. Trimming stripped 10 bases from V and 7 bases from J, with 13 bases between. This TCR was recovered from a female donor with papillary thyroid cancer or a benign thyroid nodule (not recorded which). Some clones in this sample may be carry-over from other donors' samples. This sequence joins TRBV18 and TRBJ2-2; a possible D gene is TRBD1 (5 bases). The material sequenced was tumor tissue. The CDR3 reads CATARRGGELFF. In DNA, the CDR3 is TGTGCCACCGCGCGAAGGGGCGGGGAGCTGTTTTTT.